The 16 T cell receptor beta chains listed next were all sequenced from one sample in a study of blood T cell repertoires in COVID-19. Generated by immunoSEQ multiplex PCR, the TCRdb table keeps only in-frame clones and is missing some. Of about 240,000 clones in the sample, more than 80% were seen once. The sequenced material came from peripheral blood. These receptors all stem from a woman of 80 years or more with COVID-19, enrolled during active disease.

As concerns this clone: Other DNA sequences from this sample encode an identical CDR3 as well. This sequence joins TRBV7-2 and TRBJ1-1; no clear D gene. The CDR3 is 13 residues long. Germline CDR1 is SGHTA and CDR2 is FQGNSA. Trimming took off 2 bases at V and 4 bases at J, with 8 bases between the two ends. CDR3 nucleotide sequence: TGTGCCAGCAGCTTAAGCCCGGGCACTGAAGCTTTCTTT. Translated: CASSLSPGTEAFF.

The chain links TRBV29-1 to TRBJ1-1, with TRBD1 matching 9 bases. The CDR3 has 14 residues. The junction had 6 bases not matched to a gene; V was cut back by 6 bases and J by 1 base. Germline V gives CDR1 SQVTM, CDR2 ANQGSEA. CDR3 DNA: TGCAGCGTACCGGGACAGGGTAGGAACACTGAAGCTTTCTTT. This gives the protein CSVPGQGRNTEAFF.

This chain connects TRBV30 to TRBJ1-4; unclear D gene. This CDR3 is 13 amino acids long. V lost 4 bases, J lost 5 bases, and 11 bases lay in between. Per the germline V gene, CDR1 is GTSNPN and CDR2 is SVGIG (reference sequence). The CDR3 nucleotides are TGTGCCTGGACCGACGGGGTAAATGAAAAACTGTTTTTT. Amino acids: CAWTDGVNEKLFF.

The gene calls are TRBV6-1 and TRBJ1-2; D is uncertain. The V gene's germline CDR1 is MNHNS and CDR2 SASEGT. V lost 0 bases and J 2 bases, leaving 13 bases between the germline ends. This CDR3 has 16 residues. The CDR3 sequence: CASSEAGGLGNYGYTF. The CDR3 region has the DNA TGTGCCAGCAGTGAAGCAGGAGGGTTGGGGAACTATGGCTACACCTTC.

This clone was detected a few times. V and J are TRBV12-3 or TRBV12-4 and TRBJ2-5, with no clear D. V was trimmed by 4 bases and J by 5 bases, leaving 8 bases between them. This CDR3 comprises 12 residues. In DNA, the CDR3 is TGTGCCAGCAGTTCCCAGAGGGAGACCCAGTACTTC. It yields the protein CASSSQRETQYF.

This rearrangement joins TRBV5-4 to TRBJ1-3; D is unresolved. CDR1 and CDR2 (germline): SGHNT, YYREEE (reference sequence). V lost 0 bases and J lost 4, with 5 bases in between. CDR3 length: 13 amino acids. Written as DNA, the CDR3 is TGTGCCAGCAGCTTGGCCGAGGGAAACACCATATATTTT. Amino acid sequence: CASSLAEGNTIYF.

The V and J genes are TRBV24-1 and TRBJ2-1; D remains ambiguous. The germline V gene encodes CDR1 KGHDR and CDR2 SFDVKD. The ends were cut back, 1 base at V and 8 bases at J, with 8 bases in the middle. CDR3 length equals 13 residues. CDR3 bases: TGTGCCACCAGTGATTTTAGCTCCGATGAGCAGTTCTTC. It codes for CATSDFSSDEQFF.

CDR3 coding DNA: TGTGCCAGCAGCTTAGGGGCAGGCTGGGAGACCCAGTACTTC. It translates to CASSLGAGWETQYF. V is TRBV7-6 and J is TRBJ2-5; D is unresolved. CDR3 length: 14 residues. Trimming stripped 1 base from V and 5 bases from J, with 11 bases between. In germline, CDR1 is SGHVS, CDR2 FNYEAQ.

This chain joins TRBV30 and TRBJ2-3, with a possible D match to TRBD2 (6 bases). V lost 2 bases and J 3 bases, leaving 12 bases between the germline ends. Germline V gene sequence: CDR1 GTSNPN, CDR2 SVGIG (reference sequence). The CDR3 totals 14 residues. The CDR3 DNA reads TGTGCCTGGAGTTGGTGGGGGGAGACAGATACGCAGTATTTT. This codes for CAWSWWGETDTQYF.

This chain joins TRBV19 and TRBJ1-1; tentative D call: TRBD1 (6 bases). Trimming pared 10 bases from V and 0 bases from J, leaving 15 bases between. Germline V gives CDR1 LNHDA, CDR2 SQIVND (reference sequence). This CDR3 comprises 14 residues. The CDR3 DNA follows: TGTGCCATTCGACGGCAGGGGTTGAACACTGAAGCTTTCTTT. Translating it yields CAIRRQGLNTEAFF.

V gene TRBV6-5 combines with J gene TRBJ2-5; 7 bases line up with TRBD2. Germline CDR1 and CDR2: MNHEY and SVGAGI. The CDR3 extends over 15 amino acids. J lost 2 bases, V lost 6 bases, and 9 bases had no gene match. CDR3 coding DNA: TGTGCCAGCAGCTCCGGCGGAGCGGGGCAAGAGACCCAGTACTTC. Translated: CASSSGGAGQETQYF.

V is TRBV5-4 and J is TRBJ1-4; a possible D gene is TRBD1 (6 bases). V was trimmed by 2 bases and J by 5 bases, leaving 13 bases between them. The germline V gene has CDR1 SGHNT and CDR2 YYREEE (reference sequence). This CDR3 region has 15 residues. DNA for the CDR3: TGTGCCAGCAGCTTCCGGACAGCCGGGAATGAAAAACTGTTTTTT. This gives the protein CASSFRTAGNEKLFF.

The rearrangement uses TRBV6-6 and TRBJ1-5; D might be TRBD1 (6 bases). The CDR3 extends over 14 amino acids. Trimming took off 6 bases at V and 4 bases at J, with 13 bases between the two ends. The germline gives CDR1 MNHNY, CDR2 SVGAGI (reference sequence). CDR3: CASRKGGDNQPQHF. CDR3 DNA: TGTGCCAGCAGAAAGGGGGGGGATAATCAGCCCCAGCATTTT.

The V call is TRBV5-1, the J call TRBJ1-4, with D possibly matching TRBD1 (5 bases). The CDR3 totals 14 residues. Trimming pared 4 bases from V and 0 bases from J, leaving 7 bases between. The germline V gene encodes CDR1 SGHRS and CDR2 YFSETQ. Here the CDR3 reads CASSTTATNEKLFF. The CDR3 nucleotides are TGCGCCAGCAGCACGACAGCAACTAATGAAAAACTGTTTTTT.

This rearrangement joins TRBV28 to TRBJ2-3; 8 bases are a match to TRBD1. The CDR3 is made up of 15 amino acids. CDR1 and CDR2 from the germline V gene are MDHEN and SYDVKM. Trimming removed 6 bases from V and 5 bases from J; junction bases left unmatched: 10. The CDR3 region has the DNA TGTGCCAGCAGCCAGGGGGCTGTGGGCAGAGATACGCAGTATTTT. This codes for CASSQGAVGRDTQYF.

V gene TRBV14 combines with J gene TRBJ2-7; maybe TRBD2 (5 bases). V was clipped by 3 bases and J by 7 bases, with 16 bases between them. From germline, CDR1 is SGHDN and CDR2 FVKESK. The CDR3 length is 14 residues. The CDR3 reads CASSQHYLGGEQYF. In DNA, the CDR3 is TGTGCCAGCAGCCAGCATTACTTGGGCGGGGAGCAGTACTTC.